These T cell receptor beta chains were read from a single sample in a study of blood T cell repertoires in COVID-19. Some clones are missing from TCRdb's copy, which holds only in-frame ones; the method was immunoSEQ multiplex PCR. The data hold over 75,000 clones, with roughly 86% observed a single time. The sample comprised peripheral blood. These receptors originate from a human donor in a cohort sampled during active COVID-19. Both conserved end residues are part of each CDR3. The D gene is left open where the match is weak. Rows may omit the clone size; those that give it use once, few, many or a size class.

>TRBV10-2|-|-|TRBJ1-6
CASRGGQQSSYNSPLHF
TGCGCCAGCAGAGGAGGACAGCAGAGCTCCTATAATTCACCCCTCCACTTT
>TRBV29-1|-|TRBD1|TRBJ2-1
CSVEGVQGAYNEQFF
TGCAGCGTTGAAGGGGTTCAGGGGGCCTACAATGAGCAGTTCTTC
>TRBV24-1|-|-|TRBJ2-7
CATSDPVPLRLSYEQYF
TGTGCCACCAGTGATCCGGTCCCATTGCGGCTGTCCTACGAGCAGTACTTC
>TRBV6-5|-|-|TRBJ2-7
CASSYSERRSSYEQYF
TGTGCCAGCAGTTACTCGGAGCGAAGGAGCTCCTACGAGCAGTACTTC
>TRBV6-5|once|-|TRBJ2-7
CASKSSQAAYEQYF
TGTGCCAGCAAAAGTAGTCAGGCCGCCTACGAGCAGTACTTC
>TRBV3-1/TRBV3-2|-|-|TRBJ1-2
CASSPGGGSGGYTF
TGTGCCAGCAGCCCGGGCGGGGGCTCGGGGGGCTACACCTTC
>TRBV19|-|TRBD1|TRBJ1-1
CASTSSGQATPQAFF
TGTGCCAGCACCAGCTCGGGACAGGCCACCCCCCAAGCTTTCTTT
>TRBV28|once|TRBD1|TRBJ2-7
CASRRTGGSYEQYF
TGTGCCAGCAGACGGACAGGGGGATCCTACGAGCAGTACTTC
>TRBV29-1|-|-|TRBJ1-5
CSGNGGAAGNQPQHF
TGCAGCGGTAATGGTGGGGCCGCGGGCAATCAGCCCCAGCATTTT
>TRBV29-1|-|-|TRBJ2-6
CSVAGTGANVLTF
TGCAGCGTTGCGGGAACTGGGGCCAACGTCCTGACTTTC
>TRBV3-1/TRBV3-2|-|-|TRBJ2-7
CASSQDRGEGPYEQYF
TGTGCCAGCAGCCAAGATAGGGGGGAGGGGCCCTACGAGCAGTACTTC
>TRBV3-1/TRBV3-2|once|TRBD1|TRBJ1-6
CASSPRQGDSPLHF
TGTGCCAGCAGCCCCCGACAGGGGGATTCACCCCTCCACTTT
>TRBV6-5|once|-|TRBJ2-1
CASRSGFGAYNEQFF
TGTGCCAGCAGATCGGGGTTCGGGGCCTACAATGAGCAGTTCTTC
>TRBV3-1/TRBV3-2|-|TRBD2|TRBJ2-1
CASSQERREGVYNEQFF
TGTGCCAGCAGCCAAGAACGGCGGGAGGGAGTCTACAATGAGCAGTTCTTC
>TRBV15|-|-|TRBJ2-7
CATSSSGEGGSYEQYF
TGTGCCACCAGCTCCTCAGGGGAAGGGGGCTCCTACGAGCAGTACTTC
>TRBV7-8|-|-|TRBJ2-5
CASSLRLQETQYF
TGTGCCAGCAGCTTGCGCTTGCAAGAGACCCAGTACTTC
>TRBV4-3|-|TRBD2|TRBJ2-7
CASSQDFGTSSYEQYF
TGCGCCAGCAGCCAAGATTTTGGGACTAGCTCCTACGAGCAGTACTTC
>TRBV28|-|-|TRBJ2-3
CASSLTTFTDTQYF
TGTGCCAGCAGTCTGACTACTTTCACAGATACGCAGTATTTT
>TRBV7-2|-|TRBD2|TRBJ2-7
CASSFTLAGGSEQYF
TGTGCCAGCAGCTTCACCTTAGCGGGGGGCAGCGAGCAGTACTTC
>TRBV4-1|-|TRBD1|TRBJ2-7
CASSPRDRSYEQYF
TGCGCCAGCAGCCCCCGGGACAGATCCTACGAGCAGTACTTC
>TRBV7-8|-|TRBD1|TRBJ1-6
CATSDRSINNSPLHF
TGTGCCACATCGGACAGGTCCATTAATAATTCACCCCTCCACTTT
>TRBV7-9|-|TRBD2|TRBJ2-1
CASSPGLAGGGEQFF
TGTGCCAGCAGCCCGGGACTAGCGGGCGGTGGCGAGCAGTTCTTC
>TRBV11-3|-|TRBD1|TRBJ2-7
CASSPGDRAPPYEQYF
TGTGCCAGCAGCCCAGGGGACAGGGCCCCACCTTACGAGCAGTACTTC
>TRBV2|once|TRBD1|TRBJ2-7
CASSWDSSYEQYF
TGTGCCAGCAGTTGGGACAGCTCCTACGAGCAGTACTTC
>TRBV19|-|-|TRBJ2-1
CASSISGWDEQFF
TGTGCCAGTAGTATCTCAGGGTGGGATGAGCAGTTCTTC
>TRBV7-3|-|TRBD2|TRBJ2-1
CASSPDGLAGDNEQFF
TGTGCCAGCAGCCCCGACGGACTAGCGGGCGACAATGAGCAGTTCTTC
>TRBV9|-|-|TRBJ2-2
CASSATRNSNTGELFF
TGTGCCAGCAGCGCTACTAGAAACTCTAACACCGGGGAGCTGTTTTTT
>TRBV25-1|-|-|TRBJ2-5
CASSDRRGNQETQYF
TGTGCCAGCAGTGACCGAAGGGGGAACCAAGAGACCCAGTACTTC
>TRBV18|few|-|TRBJ1-1
CASSPLQFTEAFF
TGTGCCAGCTCACCACTCCAGTTTACTGAAGCTTTCTTT
>TRBV27|-|-|TRBJ2-7
CASRGPNHEQYF
TGTGCCAGCAGGGGGCCCAACCACGAGCAGTACTTC
>TRBV7-2|-|-|TRBJ1-3
CASSLDSPSGNTIYF
TGTGCCAGCAGCTTAGACAGTCCCTCTGGAAACACCATATATTTT
>TRBV4-3|-|TRBD1|TRBJ2-1
CASSQDSAGGYNEQFF
TGCGCCAGCAGCCAAGATAGTGCAGGGGGCTACAATGAGCAGTTCTTC
>TRBV5-5|-|TRBD1|TRBJ2-7
CASSWDSYEQYF
TGTGCCAGCAGCTGGGACAGCTACGAGCAGTACTTC
>TRBV15|-|-|TRBJ2-7
CATSRDVGSGYEQYF
TGTGCCACCAGCAGAGATGTCGGGAGTGGGTACGAGCAGTACTTC
>TRBV11-3|-|-|TRBJ2-5
CASSLSGGETQYF
TGTGCCAGCAGCTTAAGTGGAGGAGAGACCCAGTACTTC
>TRBV28|-|-|TRBJ1-4
CASSLPGNEKLFF
TGTGCCAGCAGTTTACCGGGTAATGAAAAACTGTTTTTT
>TRBV6-6|-|TRBD1|TRBJ2-1
CASSSSGQGAGEQFF
TGTGCCAGCAGTTCGTCGGGACAGGGTGCAGGTGAGCAGTTCTTC
>TRBV3-1/TRBV3-2|-|TRBD1|TRBJ1-3
CASSQEGTAGNTIYF
TGTGCCAGCAGCCAAGAAGGGACAGCTGGAAACACCATATATTTT
>TRBV2|-|TRBD2|TRBJ2-5
CASSSGRQETQYF
TGTGCCAGTTCTAGCGGGAGACAAGAGACCCAGTACTTC
>TRBV7-8|-|TRBD1|TRBJ2-7
CASSLASGGGQGYEQYF
TGTGCCAGCAGCTTAGCCTCAGGGGGGGGACAGGGCTACGAGCAGTACTTC